This section outlines one TCR beta chain sequence together with its context. The sample belongs to a study of cytomegalovirus exposure and HLA in healthy donors. The PCR contained 60 Vbeta and 13 Jbeta primers. Profiled with immunoSEQ multiplex PCR; TCRdb holds only in-frame clones, not every one. The sample contains 150,000 to 200,000 clones, about four fifths of which appear only once. The V gene lost 3 bases and the J gene lost 0 bases, with 6 bases spanning the gap. This CDR3 contains 15 residues. Germline loops: CDR1 KGHSH, CDR2 LQKENI. Specimen: PBMCs. The rearrangement uses TRBV18 and TRBJ2-6; maybe TRBD2 (5 bases). The TCR was taken from a woman between 50 and 59 years old in good health and CMV-seronegative. CDR3 amino acids: CASSPAGSGANVLTF. The CDR3 nucleotides are TGTGCCAGCTCACCGGCGGGCTCTGGGGCCAACGTCCTGACTTTC.